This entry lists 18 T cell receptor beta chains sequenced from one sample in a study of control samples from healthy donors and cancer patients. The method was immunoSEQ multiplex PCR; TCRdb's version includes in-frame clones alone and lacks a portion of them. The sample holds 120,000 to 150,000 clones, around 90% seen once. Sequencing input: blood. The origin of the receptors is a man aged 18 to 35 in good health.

DNA for the CDR3: TGTGCCAGCAGCAATAACAGGGGTTGGACTGAAGCTTTCTTT. Translated: CASSNNRGWTEAFF. The V call is TRBV7-9, the J call TRBJ1-1; 7 bases are a match to TRBD1. The CDR3 sequence is 14 residues long. Per the germline V gene, CDR1 is SEHNR and CDR2 is FQNEAQ (reference sequence). The junction had 8 bases not matched to a gene; V was cut back by 5 bases and J by 5 bases.

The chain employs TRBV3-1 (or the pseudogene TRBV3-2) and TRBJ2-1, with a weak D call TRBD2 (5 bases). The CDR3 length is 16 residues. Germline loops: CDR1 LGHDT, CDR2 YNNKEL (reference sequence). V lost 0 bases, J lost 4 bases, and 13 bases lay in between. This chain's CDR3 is CASSQDREGPYNEQFF. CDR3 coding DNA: TGTGCCAGCAGCCAAGATCGCGAGGGTCCATACAATGAGCAGTTCTTC.

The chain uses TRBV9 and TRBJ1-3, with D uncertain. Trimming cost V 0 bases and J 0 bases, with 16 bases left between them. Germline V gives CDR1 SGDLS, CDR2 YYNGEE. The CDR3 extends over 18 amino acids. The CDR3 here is CASSVGFADRPSGNTIYF. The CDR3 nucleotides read TGTGCCAGCAGCGTAGGGTTTGCGGACCGCCCCTCTGGAAACACCATATATTTT. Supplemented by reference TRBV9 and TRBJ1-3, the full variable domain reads DSGVTQTPKHLITATGQRVTLRCSPRSGDLSVYWYQQSLDQGLQFLIQYYNGEERAKGNILERFSAQQFPDLHSELNLSSLELGDSALYFCASSVGFADRPSGNTIYFGEGSWLTVV.

CDR3 sequence reads: CASKSSGGSYEQYF. The CDR3 coding sequence is TGTGCCAGCAAAAGTAGCGGGGGATCCTACGAGCAGTACTTC. The V and J genes are TRBV7-9 and TRBJ2-7, with 9 bases identical to TRBD2. After removal of 7 bases from V and 1 base from J, the junction contained 5 bases not matched to a gene. There are 14 residues in the CDR3. Germline assignment: CDR1 SEHNR and CDR2 FQNEAQ (reference sequence).

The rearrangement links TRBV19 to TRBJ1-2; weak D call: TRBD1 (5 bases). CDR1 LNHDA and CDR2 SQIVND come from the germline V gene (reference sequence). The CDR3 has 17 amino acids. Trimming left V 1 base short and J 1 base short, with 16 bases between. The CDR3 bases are TGTGCCAGTAGTATAGCTGGGGCTCTTCTTCATAACTATGGCTACACCTTC. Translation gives CASSIAGALLHNYGYTF. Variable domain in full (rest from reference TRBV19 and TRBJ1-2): DGGITQSPKYLFRKEGQNVTLSCEQNLNHDAMYWYRQDPGQGLRLIYYSQIVNDFQKGDIAEGYSVSREKKESFPLTVTSAQKNPTAFYLCASSIAGALLHNYGYTFGSGTRLTVV.

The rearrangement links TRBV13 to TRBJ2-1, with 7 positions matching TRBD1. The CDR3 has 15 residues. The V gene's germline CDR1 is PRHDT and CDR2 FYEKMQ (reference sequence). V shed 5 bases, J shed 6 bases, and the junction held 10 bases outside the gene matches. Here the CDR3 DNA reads TGTGCCAGCAGCATGCGACAGGGACGCTTCAATGAGCAGTTCTTC. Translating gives CASSMRQGRFNEQFF.

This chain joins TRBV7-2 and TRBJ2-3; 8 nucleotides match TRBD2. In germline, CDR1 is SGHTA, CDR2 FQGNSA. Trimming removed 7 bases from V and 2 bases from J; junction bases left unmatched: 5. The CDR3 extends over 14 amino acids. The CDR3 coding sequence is TGTGCCAGCAAAATAGCGGGGCACACAGATACGCAGTATTTT. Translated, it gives CASKIAGHTDTQYF.

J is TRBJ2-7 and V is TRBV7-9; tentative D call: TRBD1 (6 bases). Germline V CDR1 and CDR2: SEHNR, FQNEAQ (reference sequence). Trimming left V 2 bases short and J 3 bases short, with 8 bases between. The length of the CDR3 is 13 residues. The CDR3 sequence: CASSLNRDYEQYF. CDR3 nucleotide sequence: TGTGCCAGCAGCTTAAACAGGGACTACGAGCAGTACTTC.

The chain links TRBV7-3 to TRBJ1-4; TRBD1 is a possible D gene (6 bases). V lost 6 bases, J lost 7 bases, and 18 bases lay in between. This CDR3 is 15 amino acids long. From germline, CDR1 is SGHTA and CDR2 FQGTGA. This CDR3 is CASSPTGGSGEKLFF. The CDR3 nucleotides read TGTGCCAGCAGTCCGACCGGGGGCTCGGGTGAAAAACTGTTTTTT.

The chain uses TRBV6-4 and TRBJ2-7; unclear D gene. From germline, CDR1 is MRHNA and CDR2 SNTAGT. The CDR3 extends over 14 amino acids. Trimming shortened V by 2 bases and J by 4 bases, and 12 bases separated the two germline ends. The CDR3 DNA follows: TGTGCCAGCAGTGACGCGGAAAGAGGATACGAGCAGTACTTC. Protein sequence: CASSDAERGYEQYF.

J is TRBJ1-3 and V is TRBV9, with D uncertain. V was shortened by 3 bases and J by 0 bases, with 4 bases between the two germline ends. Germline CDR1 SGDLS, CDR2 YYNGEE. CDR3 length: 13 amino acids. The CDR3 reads CASSALSGNTIYF. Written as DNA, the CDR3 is TGTGCCAGCAGCGCACTCTCTGGAAACACCATATATTTT.

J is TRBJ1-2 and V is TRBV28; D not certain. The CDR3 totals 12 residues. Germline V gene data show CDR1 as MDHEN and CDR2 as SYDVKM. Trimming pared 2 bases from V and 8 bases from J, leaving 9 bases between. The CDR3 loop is CASSLRTWGYTF. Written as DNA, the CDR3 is TGTGCCAGCAGTTTAAGGACTTGGGGCTACACCTTC.

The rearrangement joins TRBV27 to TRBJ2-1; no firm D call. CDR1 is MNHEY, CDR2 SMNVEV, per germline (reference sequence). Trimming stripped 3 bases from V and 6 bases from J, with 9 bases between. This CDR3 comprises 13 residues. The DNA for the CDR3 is TGTGCCAGCAGTTTTGGCAGTCTCAATGAGCAGTTCTTC. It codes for CASSFGSLNEQFF.

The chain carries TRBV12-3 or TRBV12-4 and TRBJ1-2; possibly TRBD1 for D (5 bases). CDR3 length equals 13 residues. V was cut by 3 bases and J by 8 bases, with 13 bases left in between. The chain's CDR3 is CASSFGTWGGYTF. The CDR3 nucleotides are TGTGCCAGCAGTTTTGGAACTTGGGGGGGCTACACCTTC.

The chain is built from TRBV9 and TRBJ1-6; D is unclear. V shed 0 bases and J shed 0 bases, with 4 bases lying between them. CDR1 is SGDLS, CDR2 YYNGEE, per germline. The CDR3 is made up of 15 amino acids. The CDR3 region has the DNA TGTGCCAGCAGCGTAGGAATCTCCTATAATTCACCCCTCCACTTT. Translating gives CASSVGISYNSPLHF.

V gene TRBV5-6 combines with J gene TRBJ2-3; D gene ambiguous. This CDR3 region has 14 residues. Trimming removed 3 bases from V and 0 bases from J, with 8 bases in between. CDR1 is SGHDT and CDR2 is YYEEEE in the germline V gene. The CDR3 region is CASSSPYSTDTQYF. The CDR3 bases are TGTGCCAGCAGCTCGCCATATAGCACAGATACGCAGTATTTT.

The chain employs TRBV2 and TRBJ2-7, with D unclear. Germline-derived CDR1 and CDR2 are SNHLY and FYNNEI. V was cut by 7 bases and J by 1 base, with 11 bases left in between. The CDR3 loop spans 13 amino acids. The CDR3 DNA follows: TGTGCCAGCAACCCCCCCCTGTCCTACGAGCAGTACTTC. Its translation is CASNPPLSYEQYF.

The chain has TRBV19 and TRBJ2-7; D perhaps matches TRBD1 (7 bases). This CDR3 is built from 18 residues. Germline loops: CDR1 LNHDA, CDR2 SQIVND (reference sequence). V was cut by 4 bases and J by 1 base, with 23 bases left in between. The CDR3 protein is CASSSDRAVRGGSYEQYF. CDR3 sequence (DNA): TGTGCCAGTAGTAGCGACAGGGCAGTTAGAGGGGGGTCCTACGAGCAGTACTTC.